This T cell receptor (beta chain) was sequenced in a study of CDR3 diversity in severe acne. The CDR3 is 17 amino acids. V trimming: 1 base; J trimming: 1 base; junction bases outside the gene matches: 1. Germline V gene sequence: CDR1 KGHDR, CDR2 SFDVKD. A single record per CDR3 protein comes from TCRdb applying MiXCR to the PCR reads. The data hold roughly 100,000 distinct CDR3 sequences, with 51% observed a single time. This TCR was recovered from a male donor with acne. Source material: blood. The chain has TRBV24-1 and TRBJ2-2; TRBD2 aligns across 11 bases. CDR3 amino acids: CATSDLGTSGNTGELFF. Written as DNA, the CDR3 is TGTGCCACCAGTGATTTAGGGACTAGCGGGAACACCGGGGAGCTGTTTTTT.